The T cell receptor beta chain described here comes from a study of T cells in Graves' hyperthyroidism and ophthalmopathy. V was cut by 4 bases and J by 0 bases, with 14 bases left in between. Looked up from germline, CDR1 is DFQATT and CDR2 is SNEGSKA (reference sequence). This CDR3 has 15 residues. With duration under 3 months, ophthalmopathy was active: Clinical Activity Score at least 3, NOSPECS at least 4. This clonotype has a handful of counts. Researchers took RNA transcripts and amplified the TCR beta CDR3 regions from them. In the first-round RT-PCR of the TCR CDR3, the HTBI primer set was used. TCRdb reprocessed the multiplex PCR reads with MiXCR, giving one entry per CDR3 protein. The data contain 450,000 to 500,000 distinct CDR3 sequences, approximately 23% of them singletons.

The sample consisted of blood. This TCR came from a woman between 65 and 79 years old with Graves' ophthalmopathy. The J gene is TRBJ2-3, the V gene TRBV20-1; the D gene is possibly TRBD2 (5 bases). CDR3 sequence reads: CSAIHLAASTDTQYF. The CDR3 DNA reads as TGCAGTGCTATTCATCTAGCCGCTAGCACAGATACGCAGTATTTT.